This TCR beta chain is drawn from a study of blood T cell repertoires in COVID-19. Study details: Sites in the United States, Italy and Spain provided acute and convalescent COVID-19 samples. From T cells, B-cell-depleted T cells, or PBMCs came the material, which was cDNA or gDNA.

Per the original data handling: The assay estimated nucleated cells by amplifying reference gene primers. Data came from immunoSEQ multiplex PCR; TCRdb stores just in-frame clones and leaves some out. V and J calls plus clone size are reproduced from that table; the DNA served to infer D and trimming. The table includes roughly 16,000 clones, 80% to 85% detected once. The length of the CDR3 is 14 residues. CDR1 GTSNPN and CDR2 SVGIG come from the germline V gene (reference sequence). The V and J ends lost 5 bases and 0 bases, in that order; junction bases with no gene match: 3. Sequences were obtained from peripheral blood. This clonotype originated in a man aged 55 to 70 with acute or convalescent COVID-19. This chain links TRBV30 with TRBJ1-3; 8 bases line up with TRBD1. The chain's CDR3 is CAWGQGTSGNTIYF. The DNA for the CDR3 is TGTGCCTGGGGACAGGGTACCTCTGGAAACACCATATATTTT.